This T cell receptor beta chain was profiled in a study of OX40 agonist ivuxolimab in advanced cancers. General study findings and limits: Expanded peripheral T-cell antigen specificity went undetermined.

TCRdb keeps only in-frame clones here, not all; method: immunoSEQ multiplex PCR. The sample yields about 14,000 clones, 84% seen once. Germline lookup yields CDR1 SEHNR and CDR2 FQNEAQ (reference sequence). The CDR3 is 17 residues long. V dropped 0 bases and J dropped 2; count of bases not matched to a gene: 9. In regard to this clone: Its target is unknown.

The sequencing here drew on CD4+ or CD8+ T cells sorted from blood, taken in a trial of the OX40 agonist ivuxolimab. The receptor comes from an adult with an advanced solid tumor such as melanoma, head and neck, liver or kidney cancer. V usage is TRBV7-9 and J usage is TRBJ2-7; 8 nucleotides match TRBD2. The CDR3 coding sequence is TGTGCCAGCAGCTTAGCGAGCCCTAGCGGGCGGGCCTACGAGCAGTACTTC. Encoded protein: CASSLASPSGRAYEQYF.